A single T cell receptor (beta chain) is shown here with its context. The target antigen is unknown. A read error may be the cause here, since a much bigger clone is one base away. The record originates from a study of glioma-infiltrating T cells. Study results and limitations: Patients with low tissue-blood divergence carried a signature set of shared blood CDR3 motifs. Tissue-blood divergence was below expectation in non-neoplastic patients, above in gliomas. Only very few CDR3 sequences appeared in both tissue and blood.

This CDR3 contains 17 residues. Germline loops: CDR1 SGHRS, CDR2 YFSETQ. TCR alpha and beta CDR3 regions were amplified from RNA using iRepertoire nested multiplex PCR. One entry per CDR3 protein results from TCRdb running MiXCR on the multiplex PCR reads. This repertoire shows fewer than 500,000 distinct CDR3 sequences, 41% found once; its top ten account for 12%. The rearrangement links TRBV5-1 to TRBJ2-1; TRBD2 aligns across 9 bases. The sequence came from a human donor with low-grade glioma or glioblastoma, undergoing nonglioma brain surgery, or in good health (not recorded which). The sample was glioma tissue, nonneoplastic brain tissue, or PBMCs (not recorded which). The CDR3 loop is CASSLAASGKGVNEQSF. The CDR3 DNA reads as TGCGCCAGCAGCTTGGCGGCTAGCGGGAAGGGGGTCAATGAGCAGTCCTTC.